This T cell receptor beta chain was identified in a study of Ad26.COV2.S vaccination and SARS-CoV-2 variants. Profiled with immunoSEQ multiplex PCR; TCRdb holds only in-frame clones, not every one. There are around 240,000 clones in the sample; 85% to 90% occur only once, and around 10% lies in the top ten. As to treatment: some 20 received Ad26.COV2.S at low or high dose, single or two shots; about 5 received placebo; per-sample allocation not given. Material that was analyzed had been drawn on day 63 after the first vaccine or placebo injection. The germline CDR1 and CDR2 sequences are MNHEY and SVGAGI. The CDR3 runs 13 residues. The V gene lost 1 base and the J gene lost 6 bases, with 9 bases spanning the gap.

The sequence derives from a person aged 18 to 65 who received the Ad26.COV2.S COVID-19 vaccine or a placebo. This sample comprised peripheral blood, obtained in a trial of Ad26.COV2.S vaccine versus placebo. V usage is TRBV6-5 and J usage is TRBJ1-2, with D unresolved. CDR3 in amino acids: CASSYYRTDGYTF. The CDR3 DNA is TGTGCCAGCAGTTACTACCGGACGGATGGCTACACCTTC.